These 21 T cell receptor beta chains were all obtained from the same sample, sequenced in a study of blood T cells in healthy people across ages. With a J-beta primer mix and a sample-barcoded 5' primer, a second PCR ran 7 to 11 cycles. TCRdb reanalysed the 5' RACE reads using MiXCR and keeps one entry per CDR3 protein. The repertoire has around 600,000 distinct CDR3 sequences, around 48% of them found once; the top ten carry roughly 24%. The sample taken for sequencing was blood. Receptors originate from an elderly man in good health.

The chain recombines TRBV29-1 with TRBJ1-1; 7 nucleotides line up with TRBD1. From germline, CDR1 is SQVTM and CDR2 ANQGSEA. V lost 7 bases, J lost 1 base, and 3 bases stayed unmatched. The CDR3 runs 12 residues. CDR3: CSAGQANTEAFF. The CDR3 DNA is TGCAGCGCCGGACAGGCGAACACTGAAGCTTTCTTT.

The gene calls are TRBV6-5 and TRBJ2-5, with D uncertain. The CDR3 has 14 residues. Germline CDR1 and CDR2: MNHEY and SVGAGI. The V end was cut by 10 bases, the J end by 1 base, with 16 bases between. CDR3 nucleotide sequence: TGTGCCACCAGACCAGCAAGCGCCCAAGAGACCCAGTACTTC. Amino acids: CATRPASAQETQYF.

The chain links TRBV15 to TRBJ2-1; TRBD2 is a possible D gene (6 bases). V was cut by 8 bases and J by 1 base, with 18 bases left in between. The CDR3 spans 16 residues. Per germline, CDR1 LNHNV and CDR2 YYDKDF (reference sequence). The CDR3 DNA reads as TGTGCCACCGTCGGAGGCGGGATGGGATCCTACAATGAGCAGTTCTTC. This gives the protein CATVGGGMGSYNEQFF.

V gene TRBV12-3 or TRBV12-4 combines with J gene TRBJ1-2; D gene uncertain. The germline V and J ends were trimmed by 3 bases and 7 bases, with 6 bases remaining between them. The CDR3 covers 11 residues. The CDR3 region is CASSLGSGYTF. Written as DNA, the CDR3 is TGTGCCAGCAGTTTGGGCTCTGGCTACACCTTC.

This clonotype showed up just a few times. The chain is built from TRBV29-1 and TRBJ1-2; D unclear. Trimming left V 6 bases short and J 6 bases short, with 11 bases between. CDR3 length: 11 residues. CDR1 is SQVTM and CDR2 is ANQGSEA in the germline V gene. CDR3 protein: CSVWVLDGYTF. In DNA form, the CDR3 reads TGCAGCGTGTGGGTCCTGGATGGCTACACCTTC.

Regarding this clonotype: Germline and junction disagree at one end, which may indicate a read error. The rearrangement joins TRBV7-2 to TRBJ1-1; no clear D. The CDR3 is made up of 13 amino acids. The V gene's germline CDR1 is SGHTA and CDR2 FQGNSA. CDR3 sequence: CSSSLAWATEAFF. As DNA, the CDR3 is TGTTCCAGCAGCTTAGCCTGGGCCACTGAAGCTTTCTTT.

A few counts support this clonotype. The chain joins TRBV7-2 to TRBJ2-7, with 10 bases that match TRBD2. CDR1 SGHTA and CDR2 FQGNSA come from the germline V gene. The J segment lost 5 bases and the V segment lost 5 bases, leaving 6 bases of the junction unmatched. This CDR3 contains 14 residues. Here the CDR3 DNA reads TGTGCCAGCAGCCCAAGACTAGCGGGTAACGAGCAGTACTTC. This codes for CASSPRLAGNEQYF. The complete variable domain, with remaining parts taken from reference TRBV7-2 and TRBJ2-7, reads GAGVSQSPSNKVTEKGKDVELRCDPISGHTALYWYRQSLGQGLEFLIYFQGNSAPDKSGLPSDRFSAERTGGSVSTLTIQRTQQEDSAVYLCASSPRLAGNEQYFGPGTRLTVT.

The rearrangement joins TRBV5-1 to TRBJ2-5; a possible D gene is TRBD2 (7 bases). The CDR3 is made up of 15 amino acids. Germline CDR1 reads SGHRS; CDR2 reads YFSETQ. V lost 2 bases and J 2 bases, leaving 13 bases between the germline ends. The CDR3 DNA is TGCGCCAGCAGCTTAGGGGGGGAGCGGCAAGAGACCCAGTACTTC. This gives the protein CASSLGGERQETQYF.

The rearrangement links TRBV4-2 to TRBJ2-1; maybe TRBD2 (6 bases). The ends were cut back, 0 bases at V and 3 bases at J, with 21 bases in the middle. Germline assignment: CDR1 LGHNA and CDR2 YNFKEQ. CDR3 length equals 19 residues. CDR3 sequence (DNA): TGTGCCAGCAGCCAAGATTGGGGGACTCTTTTGGCCCTCTACAATGAGCAGTTCTTC. Its protein product is CASSQDWGTLLALYNEQFF.

This clonotype has just a few counts. The rearrangement joins TRBV2 to TRBJ2-7; 11 nucleotides agree with TRBD2. The CDR3 is 15 residues long. Germline-derived CDR1 and CDR2 are SNHLY and FYNNEI. V dropped 8 bases and J dropped 7; count of bases not matched to a gene: 13. The CDR3 DNA is TGTGCCAGCTCTGCCTCTAGCGGGAGGACGGGGGAGCAGTACTTC. Amino acid sequence: CASSASSGRTGEQYF.

Worth noting for this clonotype: A read error may be the cause here, since a much bigger clone is one base away. The V gene is TRBV7-9, the J gene TRBJ1-2, with 8 positions matching TRBD1. The length of the CDR3 is 13 residues. Per germline, CDR1 SEHNR and CDR2 FQNEAQ (reference sequence). CDR3 region: CSSSAQGGSGYTF. CDR3 DNA: TGTTCCAGCAGCGCACAGGGGGGGTCTGGCTACACCTTC.

The rearrangement joins TRBV28 to TRBJ2-1; D is unresolved. The V gene lost 5 bases and the J gene lost 7 bases, with 18 bases spanning the gap. CDR1 and CDR2 (germline): MDHEN, SYDVKM. This CDR3 contains 15 residues. The CDR3 region has the DNA TGTGCCAGCAGTCCTCGTCCCCCCTTACGGAATGAGCAGTTCTTC. This encodes CASSPRPPLRNEQFF.

The chain recombines TRBV29-1 with TRBJ2-6, with D tentatively TRBD1 (6 bases). The germline gives CDR1 SQVTM, CDR2 ANQGSEA. There are 12 residues in the CDR3. This CDR3 reads CQTGAGANVLTF. Here the CDR3 DNA reads TGCCAGACAGGAGCTGGGGCCAACGTCCTGACTTTC.

V and J are TRBV29-1 and TRBJ2-3; the D gene could be TRBD1 or TRBD2 (7 bases each). The CDR3 covers 15 residues. V dropped 6 bases and J dropped 0 bases, with 16 bases sitting between them. Germline-derived CDR1 and CDR2 are SQVTM and ANQGSEA. The DNA of the CDR3 is TGCAGCGTGAAGGGGGCGGGAGTCAGCACAGATACGCAGTATTTT. Its protein is CSVKGAGVSTDTQYF.

This clonotype was counted between two and nine times. This chain connects TRBV4-3 to TRBJ2-5; tentatively, D is TRBD2 (6 bases). CDR1 and CDR2 (germline): LGHNA, YSLEER. The ends were cut back, 0 bases at V and 3 bases at J, with 8 bases in the middle. The CDR3 has 14 amino acids. This chain's CDR3 is CASSQEIAEETQYF. CDR3 bases: TGCGCCAGCAGCCAAGAGATAGCGGAAGAGACCCAGTACTTC.

The chain employs TRBV27 and TRBJ2-4; TRBD1 aligns across 8 bases. Trimming at V came to 1 base and at J to 4 bases, leaving 6 bases not matched to a gene. The CDR3 spans 16 residues. CDR1 and CDR2 (germline): MNHEY, SMNVEV (reference sequence). The DNA of the CDR3 is TGTGCCAGCAGTTTATACCCTGGGACAGGAAAAAACATTCAGTACTTC. Translated, it gives CASSLYPGTGKNIQYF.

J is TRBJ2-7 and V is TRBV6-6, with 8 positions matching TRBD2. Germline CDR1 MNHNY, CDR2 SVGAGI (reference sequence). Trimming took 7 bases from V and 10 from J; bases not matched to a gene: 18. The CDR3 totals 15 residues. In DNA, the CDR3 is TGTGCCAGCACCTTAGCGGGGTCCTCCTACAATGAACAGTACTTC. It is translated as CASTLAGSSYNEQYF.

This clonotype was counted between two and nine times. The gene calls are TRBV7-9 and TRBJ2-1; 13 bases align to TRBD2. The trim removed 5 bases at V and 7 bases at J, leaving 8 bases unmatched. Germline CDR1 SEHNR, CDR2 FQNEAQ (reference sequence). The CDR3 length is 16 residues. The CDR3 nucleotides read TGTGCCAGCAGCCCCCGGACTAGCGGGGGTCAGAATGAGCAGTTCTTC. Amino acid sequence: CASSPRTSGGQNEQFF.

The V call is TRBV5-1, the J call TRBJ1-1; D may be TRBD1 (6 bases). V was pared by 0 bases and J by 0 bases, with 15 bases between. CDR3 size: 17 residues. Per the germline V gene, CDR1 is SGHRS and CDR2 is YFSETQ. This chain's CDR3 is CASSLAWTAYMNTEAFF. The CDR3 DNA sequence: TGCGCCAGCAGCTTGGCCTGGACAGCTTACATGAACACTGAAGCTTTCTTT. Drawing the rest from reference TRBV5-1 and TRBJ1-1, the complete variable domain is KAGVTQTPRYLIKTRGQQVTLSCSPISGHRSVSWYQQTPGQGLQFLFEYFSETQRNKGNFPGRFSGRQFSNSRSEMNVSTLELGDSALYLCASSLAWTAYMNTEAFFGQGTRLTVV.

The chain joins TRBV20-1 to TRBJ2-5; D remains unclear. V gave up 6 bases and J gave up 10 bases, with 21 bases separating them. CDR3 size: 13 residues. Per the germline V gene, CDR1 is DFQATT and CDR2 is SNEGSKA (reference sequence). CDR3 sequence (DNA): TGCAGTGCCAAGGAATTGTCGAGTTTGATCCAGTACTTC. Translated: CSAKELSSLIQYF.

V and J are TRBV4-1 and TRBJ2-1; weak D call: TRBD2 (6 bases). CDR3 size: 15 residues. Trimming took off 1 base at V and 6 bases at J, with 13 bases between the two ends. CDR1 is MGHRA, CDR2 YSYEKL, per germline. The CDR3 nucleotides are TGCGCCAGCAGCCAAGCTGGGGCCGGGAGCAATGAGCAGTTCTTC. Protein: CASSQAGAGSNEQFF.